The clone carrying this TCR beta chain was seen just once. Study processing details: From reference gene primer amplification, estimates of nucleated cell counts were derived. Generated by immunoSEQ multiplex PCR, the TCRdb table keeps only in-frame clones and is missing some. V and J calls and clone size are those listed in that table; D and trimming were worked out from the DNA. This sample yields roughly 220,000 clones, of which roughly 90% are seen a single time; roughly 2.6% belongs to the top ten. These data come from a study of blood T cell repertoires in COVID-19. There are 16 residues in the CDR3.

The sample was PBMCs or T cells enriched from blood (not recorded which). The chain links TRBV12-2 to TRBJ2-1; the table's D call of TRBD2 was not tested on the DNA. TRBV12-2 is recorded as a pseudogene. This TCR derives from a woman between 25 and 40 years old who had recovered from COVID-19. The CDR3 reads CASRLDRRGRYGEQFF. The CDR3 DNA sequence: TGTGCAAGTCGCTTAGACAGGAGGGGCCGGTATGGGGAGCAGTTCTTC.